This entry lists 27 T cell receptor beta chains sequenced from one sample in a study of blood T cell repertoires in COVID-19. Clones were sequenced by immunoSEQ multiplex PCR, and TCRdb holds only the in-frame ones, with some missing. The data hold 150,000 or so clones, with more than 70% observed a single time. Sequencing used peripheral blood. Source of these receptors: a man aged 50-60 years with active or convalescent COVID-19.

The V gene is TRBV15, the J gene TRBJ1-5; no firm D call. V dropped 0 bases and J dropped 4 bases, with 10 bases sitting between them. CDR3 length: 15 amino acids. The germline V gene has CDR1 LNHNV and CDR2 YYDKDF (reference sequence). The CDR3 nucleotides read TGTGCCACCAGCAGAGATGTTCAGGTTAATCAGCCCCAGCATTTT. Its translation: CATSRDVQVNQPQHF. Looking up the rest from reference TRBV15 and TRBJ1-5 gives the full variable domain: DAMVIQNPRYQVTQFGKPVTLSCSQTLNHNVMYWYQQKSSQAPKLLFHYYDKDFNNEADTPDNFQSRRPNTSFCFLDIRSPGLGDTAMYLCATSRDVQVNQPQHFGDGTRLSIL.

The V gene is TRBV6-5, the J gene TRBJ2-7; 9 nucleotides align to TRBD1. CDR1 and CDR2 (germline): MNHEY, SVGAGI. V shed 6 bases and J 5 bases; nucleotides not matched to a gene: 8. There are 14 residues in the CDR3. The CDR3 DNA is TGTGCCAGCAGGAATGGGACAGGGTGGCACGAGCAGTACTTC. Translation gives CASRNGTGWHEQYF.

The rearrangement links TRBV19 to TRBJ2-3; weak D call: TRBD1 (5 bases). CDR1 is LNHDA and CDR2 is SQIVND in the germline V gene (reference sequence). The germline V and J ends were trimmed by 8 bases and 11 bases, with 14 bases remaining between them. This CDR3 is 11 amino acids long. CDR3 protein: CASPGLVQQYF. For the CDR3, the DNA is TGTGCCAGTCCAGGGTTAGTCCAGCAGTATTTT.

This clone has more than one count but fewer than ten. The rearrangement uses TRBV5-1 and TRBJ2-3; 9 nucleotides match TRBD2. The CDR3 covers 17 residues. Looked up from germline, CDR1 is SGHRS and CDR2 is YFSETQ. Trimming cost V 2 bases and J 0 bases; bases outside gene matches: 7. In DNA, the CDR3 is TGCGCCAGCAGCTTCGGACTAGCGCCTCTAAGCACAGATACGCAGTATTTT. Amino acids: CASSFGLAPLSTDTQYF.

The gene calls are TRBV6-4 and TRBJ1-6; the match to TRBD1 covers 7 bases. V lost 8 bases to trimming and J lost 5 bases; unmatched junction nucleotides: 9. This CDR3 has 15 residues. The germline gives CDR1 MRHNA, CDR2 SNTAGT. CDR3 in amino acids: CASRQGSADNSPLHF. CDR3 in DNA: TGTGCCAGCCGACAGGGTTCAGCTGATAATTCACCCCTCCACTTT.

The CDR3 here is CASSERDSESQHF. In nucleotides, the CDR3 is TGCGCCAGCAGTGAGAGGGACAGTGAGTCCCAGCATTTT. The rearrangement joins TRBV10-2 to TRBJ1-5, with 7 bases matching TRBD1. The CDR3 has 13 residues. Germline CDR1 is WSHSY and CDR2 is SAAADI. V lost 2 bases to trimming and J lost 11 bases; unmatched junction nucleotides: 6.

This clone was seen only a few times. The rearrangement joins TRBV6-4 to TRBJ2-2; TRBD2 matches 12 bases. The V and J ends lost 4 bases and 4 bases, in that order; junction bases with no gene match: 1. CDR1 and CDR2 (germline): MRHNA, SNTAGT. This CDR3 contains 15 residues. CDR3 sequence: CASSASGGATGELFF. The CDR3 DNA reads as TGTGCCAGCAGTGCTAGCGGGGGGGCCACCGGGGAGCTGTTTTTT.

The gene calls are TRBV7-9 and TRBJ2-7, with a possible D match to TRBD2 (5 bases). Germline loops: CDR1 SEHNR, CDR2 FQNEAQ (reference sequence). Between the trimmed V and J ends, which lost 4 bases and 7 bases, there was a span of 8 bases. The CDR3 runs 11 residues. This CDR3 is CASSSPGEQYF. For the CDR3, the DNA is TGTGCCAGCAGCTCCCCGGGGGAGCAGTACTTC.

The chain uses TRBV11-3 and TRBJ1-5; possible D gene TRBD1, 6 bases. V lost 1 base, J lost 10 bases, and 11 bases lay in between. The CDR3 consists of 13 residues. Germline CDR1 reads SGHNT; CDR2 reads YENEEA. CDR3 DNA: TGTGCCAGCAGCTTAGTCCCAGGGGCACCCCAGCATTTT. Translated, it gives CASSLVPGAPQHF.

The V call is TRBV5-6, the J call TRBJ1-2, with D hard to call. CDR1 and CDR2 (germline): SGHDT, YYEEEE. This CDR3 has 13 residues. Trimming took off 4 bases at V and 8 bases at J, with 15 bases between the two ends. CDR3 nucleotide sequence: TGTGCCAGCAGCCTTGGGCCGGATACAGGCTACACCTTC. Translation: CASSLGPDTGYTF. Drawing the rest from reference TRBV5-6 and TRBJ1-2, the complete variable domain is DAGVTQSPTHLIKTRGQQVTLRCSPKSGHDTVSWYQQALGQGPQFIFQYYEEEERQRGNFPDRFSGHQFPNYSSELNVNALLLGDSALYLCASSLGPDTGYTFGSGTRLTVV.

The chain carries TRBV16 and TRBJ1-4; possible D gene TRBD1, 6 bases. The CDR3 sequence is 15 residues long. Per the germline V gene, CDR1 is KGHSY and CDR2 is FQNENV. Trimming pared 1 base from V and 7 bases from J, leaving 13 bases between. The chain's CDR3 is CASSQYLAGAEKLFF. The CDR3 DNA follows: TGTGCCAGCAGCCAATACTTGGCAGGGGCTGAAAAACTGTTTTTT. The full variable domain, rest sourced from reference TRBV16 and TRBJ1-4, is GEEVAQTPKHLVRGEGQKAKLYCAPIKGHSYVFWYQQVLKNEFKFLISFQNENVFDETGMPKERFSAKCLPNSPCSLEIQATKLEDSAVYFCASSQYLAGAEKLFFGSGTQLSVL.

The rearrangement links TRBV11-3 to TRBJ2-7; 7 nucleotides agree with TRBD2. After removal of 3 bases from V and 0 bases from J, the junction contained 8 bases not matched to a gene. The CDR3 spans 16 residues. The germline V gene has CDR1 SGHNT and CDR2 YENEEA. The DNA of the CDR3 is TGTGCCAGCAGCTTTTATTGGCGGGAGAACTCCTACGAGCAGTACTTC. Its translation is CASSFYWRENSYEQYF.

This chain links TRBV18 with TRBJ2-2; TRBD1 aligns across 12 bases. Germline assignment: CDR1 KGHSH and CDR2 LQKENI. Losses at the gene ends were 3 bases for V and 7 bases for J; bases not matched to a gene: 3. The length of the CDR3 is 15 residues. The CDR3 nucleotides are TGTGCCAGCTCACCGGGACAGGGGGCAAGCGGGGAGCTGTTTTTT. Translating it yields CASSPGQGASGELFF.

This clone was seen a handful of times. The genes are TRBV25-1 and TRBJ2-3; 11 positions match TRBD1. V shed 6 bases, J shed 5 bases, and the junction held 13 bases outside the gene matches. The CDR3 contains 17 residues. CDR1 and CDR2 (germline): MGHDK, SYGVNS. CDR3 residues: CASSSFPGQGVVDTQYF. DNA of the CDR3: TGTGCCAGCAGCTCCTTCCCGGGACAGGGGGTCGTAGATACGCAGTATTTT.

In its sample, this clone was seen a few times. The CDR3 nucleotides are TGCGCCAGCACGTTGAACACGGGTCGGGGAGATACGCAGTATTTT. The encoded protein is CASTLNTGRGDTQYF. This chain connects TRBV5-1 to TRBJ2-3; tentative D call: TRBD2 (5 bases). Germline-derived CDR1 and CDR2 are SGHRS and YFSETQ. Deletions cut 6 bases from V and 5 bases from J, with 19 bases between. The CDR3 spans 15 residues. Complete variable domain (other parts from reference TRBV5-1 and TRBJ2-3): KAGVTQTPRYLIKTRGQQVTLSCSPISGHRSVSWYQQTPGQGLQFLFEYFSETQRNKGNFPGRFSGRQFSNSRSEMNVSTLELGDSALYLCASTLNTGRGDTQYFGPGTRLTVL.

This clone was counted once. The J gene is TRBJ1-2, the V gene TRBV4-3; 7 bases fit TRBD1. The CDR3 is 14 amino acids. V was pared by 3 bases and J by 8 bases, with 9 bases of the junction left unmatched. Germline CDR1 is LGHNA and CDR2 is YSLEER. CDR3 nucleotides: TGCGCCAGCAGCCACCCTGACAGGGTTGGAGGCTACACCTTC. Amino acids: CASSHPDRVGGYTF.

The chain employs TRBV7-3 and TRBJ1-6; no reliable D call. Between the trimmed V and J ends, which lost 1 base and 7 bases, there was a span of 11 bases. This CDR3 is built from 15 residues. Germline CDR1 and CDR2: SGHTA and FQGTGA. As DNA, the CDR3 is TGTGCCAGCAGCTTAAATACGGGAGGGAATTCACCCCTCCACTTT. It is translated as CASSLNTGGNSPLHF.

The chain uses TRBV6-2 or TRBV6-3 and TRBJ1-4; 11 nucleotides align to TRBD1. The V gene end was trimmed by 5 bases and the J gene end by 10 bases; junction bases not matched to a gene: 6. Germline-derived CDR1 and CDR2 are MNHEY and SVGEGT. The CDR3 is 14 amino acids. CDR3 in DNA: TGTGCCAGCAGTCAAGGGACAGGGGGAACAAAACTGTTTTTT. This gives the protein CASSQGTGGTKLFF.

The CDR3 region has the DNA TGTGCCAGCAGCTCACTGAAGGGCGGGGCCCCCCAAGAGACCCAGTACTTC. Its translation: CASSSLKGGAPQETQYF. The chain couples TRBV7-2 to TRBJ2-5; the D gene is possibly TRBD2 (6 bases). The germline V gene has CDR1 SGHTA and CDR2 FQGNSA. V gave up 4 bases and J gave up 1 base, with 19 bases separating them. The CDR3 sequence is 17 residues long.

The CDR3 reads CASSPSGQRGDTQYF. CDR3 nucleotide sequence: TGCGCCAGCAGCCCTTCCGGGCAAAGGGGTGATACGCAGTATTTT. V gene TRBV5-1 combines with J gene TRBJ2-3, with TRBD1 as a possible D gene (5 bases). The CDR3 loop spans 15 amino acids. Trimming shortened V by 4 bases and J by 6 bases, and 18 bases separated the two germline ends. CDR1 and CDR2 from the germline V gene are SGHRS and YFSETQ.

The chain joins TRBV3-1 (or the pseudogene TRBV3-2) to TRBJ2-5, with 9 bases identical to TRBD2. There are 17 residues in the CDR3. The V segment lost 3 bases and the J segment 5 bases; nucleotides outside the gene matches: 13. CDR1 LGHDT and CDR2 YNNKEL come from the germline V gene (reference sequence). In DNA form, the CDR3 reads TGTGCCAGCAGCCACCACGCACTAGCGGGTGGGTGGGAGACCCAGTACTTC. It encodes CASSHHALAGGWETQYF.

The chain has TRBV7-3 and TRBJ1-1; D unresolved. Germline V gene lookup returns CDR1 SGHTA and CDR2 FQGTGA. CDR3 length equals 14 residues. V was cut by 1 base and J by 1 base, with 7 bases left in between. CDR3 amino acids: CASSLIGPNTEAFF. For the CDR3, the DNA is TGTGCCAGCAGCTTAATTGGCCCGAACACTGAAGCTTTCTTT. The full variable domain, rest sourced from reference TRBV7-3 and TRBJ1-1, is GAGVSQTPSNKVTEKGKYVELRCDPISGHTALYWYRQSLGQGPEFLIYFQGTGAADDSGLPNDRFFAVRPEGSVSTLKIQRTERGDSAVYLCASSLIGPNTEAFFGQGTRLTVV.

The V and J genes are TRBV2 and TRBJ1-1; the D gene is possibly TRBD1 (5 bases). With 10 bases removed from V and 2 bases from J, the gap between germline ends came to 8 bases. The CDR3 has 11 amino acids. Germline CDR1 reads SNHLY; CDR2 reads FYNNEI. The CDR3 sequence is CATTANTEAFF. The CDR3 DNA is TGTGCCACGACAGCAAACACTGAAGCTTTCTTT.

This clone was found a few times. The gene calls are TRBV7-2 and TRBJ1-6; D perhaps matches TRBD1 (6 bases). Trimming left V 2 bases short and J 17 bases short, with 19 bases between. CDR1 SGHTA and CDR2 FQGNSA come from the germline V gene. This CDR3 has 14 residues. The DNA of the CDR3 is TGTGCCAGCAGCTTAAGACAGGACCGTCAAAGAGTCCACTTT. Protein sequence: CASSLRQDRQRVHF.

In DNA form, the CDR3 reads TGTGCCAGTCGACTAGCGGGGGCTCACAATGAGCAGTTCTTC. This sequence encodes CASRLAGAHNEQFF. The V gene is TRBV27, the J gene TRBJ2-1; 12 nucleotides line up with TRBD2. The CDR3 contains 14 residues. J gave up 5 bases and V 9 bases, and 5 bases lay outside the gene matches. Germline V CDR1 and CDR2: MNHEY, SMNVEV (reference sequence).

This chain uses TRBV29-1 with TRBJ1-1, with 10 bases that match TRBD1. There are 11 residues in the CDR3. The V gene end was trimmed by 2 bases and the J gene end by 11 bases; junction bases not matched to a gene: 2. Germline V gene sequence: CDR1 SQVTM, CDR2 ANQGSEA. In nucleotides, the CDR3 is TGCAGCGTTGAACCGGGACAGGGGGCTTTCTTT. Translation gives CSVEPGQGAFF.

The V and J genes are TRBV10-3 and TRBJ2-1; 10 bases map to TRBD1. Unmatched junction bases numbered 4, after V lost 2 bases and J lost 9 bases. CDR3 size: 14 residues. The germline V gene encodes CDR1 ENHRY and CDR2 SYGVKD. CDR3 DNA: TGTGCCATCAGTGAGGACAGGGGGCTCGGTGAGCAGTTCTTC. Encoded protein: CAISEDRGLGEQFF.